Presented here are 14 T cell receptor beta chains from one specimen sequenced in a study of human T cells and chemical hapten exposure. Time point in this sample: patch test 2, 6 weeks after DPC sensitization. Sample treatment: therapeutic diphenylcyclopropenone sensitization with weekly scalp DPC. TCRdb itself ran the RACE reads through MiXCR, one entry per CDR3 protein. The table has just over 40,000 distinct CDR3 sequences, 3% to 3.5% seen once. The sample in question was whole blood, obtained in connection with sensitization to the hapten diphenylcyclopropenone (DPC). The receptors were sampled from a man aged 40-49 years with alopecia areata. Some clones in this sample may be carry-over from other donors' samples.

This clonotype was counted many times. The chain couples TRBV19 to TRBJ2-7; D possibly corresponds to TRBD1 (5 bases). Between the trimmed V and J ends, which lost 8 bases and 5 bases, there was a span of 19 bases. Looked up from germline, CDR1 is LNHDA and CDR2 is SQIVND (reference sequence). The length of the CDR3 is 14 residues. The CDR3: CASSPGSRRHEQYF. The CDR3, as DNA: TGTGCCAGTTCCCCAGGGTCCCGTCGCCACGAGCAGTACTTC.

In this sample, this clonotype turned up many times. The chain joins TRBV6-4 to TRBJ2-2; D call uncertain. The V gene lost 6 bases and the J gene lost 5 bases, with 10 bases spanning the gap. The CDR3 runs 13 residues. Germline CDR1 MRHNA, CDR2 SNTAGT. The CDR3 protein is CASSPAETGELFF. The CDR3 DNA sequence: TGTGCCAGCAGCCCCGCAGAGACCGGGGAGCTGTTTTTT.

This clonotype was counted ten times or more. The chain couples TRBV7-9 to TRBJ2-7; possible D gene TRBD2, 6 bases. CDR3 length equals 14 residues. V dropped 1 base and J dropped 5 bases, with 12 bases sitting between them. The germline V gene encodes CDR1 SEHNR and CDR2 FQNEAQ (reference sequence). The CDR3 bases are TGTGCCAGCAGCTTAGACGGGAGAGGGGACGAGCAGTACTTC. Encoded protein: CASSLDGRGDEQYF.

There are many counts of this clonotype. V is TRBV27 and J is TRBJ2-1, with D perhaps matching TRBD1 (5 bases). V gave up 5 bases and J gave up 1 base, with 24 bases separating them. The CDR3 sequence is 19 residues long. Germline lookup yields CDR1 MNHEY and CDR2 SMNVEV (reference sequence). CDR3 sequence (DNA): TGTGCCAGCAGTGCGAAGACAGCGCCCGTTTCTAAGTCCTACAATGAGCAGTTCTTC. It is translated as CASSAKTAPVSKSYNEQFF.

This clonotype has at least ten counts. The gene calls are TRBV11-2 and TRBJ2-4; TRBD2 matches 9 bases. J was trimmed by 0 bases and V by 5 bases; bases with no gene match: 14. Germline loops: CDR1 SGHAT, CDR2 FQNNGV. This CDR3 region has 19 residues. The CDR3 protein is CASSPRGVTLAGAKNIQYF. CDR3 DNA: TGTGCCAGCAGCCCTAGAGGGGTGACACTAGCGGGAGCCAAAAACATTCAGTACTTC.

At least ten counts were recorded for this clonotype. This chain links TRBV5-6 with TRBJ2-3, with 10 bases lining up with TRBD2. Germline V gives CDR1 SGHDT, CDR2 YYEEEE. After removal of 1 base from V and 4 bases from J, the junction contained 6 bases not matched to a gene. The CDR3 runs to 16 residues. The chain's CDR3 is CASSLYRLAGADTQYF. The CDR3 DNA reads as TGTGCCAGCAGCTTGTACCGGCTAGCGGGAGCAGATACGCAGTATTTT.

This clonotype has at least ten counts. V and J are TRBV2 and TRBJ2-6; D unclear. Trimming cost V 6 bases and J 3 bases, with 9 bases left between them. This CDR3 region has 14 residues. CDR1 is SNHLY and CDR2 is FYNNEI in the germline V gene. The CDR3 spells CASRDGDGANVLTF. CDR3 bases: TGTGCCAGCAGAGACGGCGATGGGGCCAACGTCCTGACTTTC.

This clonotype occurred many times. The genes are TRBV6-5 and TRBJ2-1; 13 bases fit TRBD2. This CDR3 has 13 residues. The V gene's germline CDR1 is MNHEY and CDR2 SVGAGI. The J segment lost 8 bases and the V segment lost 8 bases, leaving 3 bases of the junction unmatched. The CDR3 loop is CASGTSGIDEQFF. DNA of the CDR3: TGTGCCAGCGGGACTAGCGGGATTGATGAGCAGTTCTTC.

The V and J genes are TRBV25-1 and TRBJ2-2, with unresolved D. The CDR3 has 12 amino acids. The germline gives CDR1 MGHDK, CDR2 SYGVNS. V dropped 4 bases and J dropped 6 bases, with 6 bases sitting between them. The CDR3 reads CASSVPPGELFF. CDR3 coding DNA: TGTGCCAGCAGTGTCCCCCCCGGGGAGCTGTTTTTT. The variable domain in full, with the rest retrieved from reference TRBV25-1 and TRBJ2-2, is EADIYQTPRYLVIGTGKKITLECSQTMGHDKMYWYQQDPGMELHLIHYSYGVNSTEKGDLSSESTVSRIRTEHFPLTLESARPSHTSQYLCASSVPPGELFFGEGSRLTVL.

This clonotype was counted between two and nine times. This chain uses TRBV3-1 with TRBJ1-2, with 7 bases matching TRBD1. The CDR3 totals 14 residues. The junction had 4 bases not matched to a gene; V was cut back by 4 bases and J by 2 bases. Germline V lookup: CDR1 LGHDT, CDR2 YNNKEL (reference sequence). CDR3 in amino acids: CASSPGQANYGYTF. For the CDR3, the DNA is TGTGCCAGCAGCCCAGGACAGGCAAACTATGGCTACACCTTC.

Many counts were recorded for this clonotype. The V and J genes are TRBV7-9 and TRBJ2-2; weak D call: TRBD1 (5 bases). The V end lost 3 bases, the J end lost 4 bases, and 12 bases lay between the germline ends. The CDR3 is 15 amino acids. Germline CDR1 SEHNR, CDR2 FQNEAQ (reference sequence). The chain's CDR3 is CASSFQGSGTGELFF. As DNA, the CDR3 is TGTGCCAGCAGCTTCCAGGGCTCGGGCACCGGGGAGCTGTTTTTT.

This clonotype was counted many times. V is TRBV9 and J is TRBJ2-1; TRBD1 aligns across 9 bases. CDR3 length equals 16 residues. With 5 bases clipped from V and 2 bases from J, the junction kept 8 bases outside the gene matches. Germline CDR1 reads SGDLS; CDR2 reads YYNGEE. This CDR3 is CASSFGQGRAYNEQFF. The DNA of the CDR3 is TGTGCCAGCAGTTTTGGACAGGGGAGGGCCTACAATGAGCAGTTCTTC.

The table lists this clonotype with many counts. The chain has TRBV7-2 and TRBJ2-1; no firm D call. V was clipped by 5 bases and J by 4 bases, with 15 bases between them. CDR1 SGHTA and CDR2 FQGNSA come from the germline V gene. The CDR3 is 15 amino acids. The CDR3 DNA reads as TGTGCCAGCAGCCAAGCGTCGAGTGGTTACAATGAGCAGTTCTTC. This translates into CASSQASSGYNEQFF.

This clonotype came up many times. The chain carries TRBV7-9 and TRBJ2-2; 7 bases agree with TRBD2. From germline, CDR1 is SEHNR and CDR2 FQNEAQ (reference sequence). There are 14 residues in the CDR3. After removal of 5 bases from V and 7 bases from J, the junction contained 7 bases not matched to a gene. The CDR3 loop reads CASSATSAGGELFF. Here the CDR3 DNA reads TGTGCCAGCAGCGCTACTAGCGCTGGCGGGGAGCTGTTTTTT.